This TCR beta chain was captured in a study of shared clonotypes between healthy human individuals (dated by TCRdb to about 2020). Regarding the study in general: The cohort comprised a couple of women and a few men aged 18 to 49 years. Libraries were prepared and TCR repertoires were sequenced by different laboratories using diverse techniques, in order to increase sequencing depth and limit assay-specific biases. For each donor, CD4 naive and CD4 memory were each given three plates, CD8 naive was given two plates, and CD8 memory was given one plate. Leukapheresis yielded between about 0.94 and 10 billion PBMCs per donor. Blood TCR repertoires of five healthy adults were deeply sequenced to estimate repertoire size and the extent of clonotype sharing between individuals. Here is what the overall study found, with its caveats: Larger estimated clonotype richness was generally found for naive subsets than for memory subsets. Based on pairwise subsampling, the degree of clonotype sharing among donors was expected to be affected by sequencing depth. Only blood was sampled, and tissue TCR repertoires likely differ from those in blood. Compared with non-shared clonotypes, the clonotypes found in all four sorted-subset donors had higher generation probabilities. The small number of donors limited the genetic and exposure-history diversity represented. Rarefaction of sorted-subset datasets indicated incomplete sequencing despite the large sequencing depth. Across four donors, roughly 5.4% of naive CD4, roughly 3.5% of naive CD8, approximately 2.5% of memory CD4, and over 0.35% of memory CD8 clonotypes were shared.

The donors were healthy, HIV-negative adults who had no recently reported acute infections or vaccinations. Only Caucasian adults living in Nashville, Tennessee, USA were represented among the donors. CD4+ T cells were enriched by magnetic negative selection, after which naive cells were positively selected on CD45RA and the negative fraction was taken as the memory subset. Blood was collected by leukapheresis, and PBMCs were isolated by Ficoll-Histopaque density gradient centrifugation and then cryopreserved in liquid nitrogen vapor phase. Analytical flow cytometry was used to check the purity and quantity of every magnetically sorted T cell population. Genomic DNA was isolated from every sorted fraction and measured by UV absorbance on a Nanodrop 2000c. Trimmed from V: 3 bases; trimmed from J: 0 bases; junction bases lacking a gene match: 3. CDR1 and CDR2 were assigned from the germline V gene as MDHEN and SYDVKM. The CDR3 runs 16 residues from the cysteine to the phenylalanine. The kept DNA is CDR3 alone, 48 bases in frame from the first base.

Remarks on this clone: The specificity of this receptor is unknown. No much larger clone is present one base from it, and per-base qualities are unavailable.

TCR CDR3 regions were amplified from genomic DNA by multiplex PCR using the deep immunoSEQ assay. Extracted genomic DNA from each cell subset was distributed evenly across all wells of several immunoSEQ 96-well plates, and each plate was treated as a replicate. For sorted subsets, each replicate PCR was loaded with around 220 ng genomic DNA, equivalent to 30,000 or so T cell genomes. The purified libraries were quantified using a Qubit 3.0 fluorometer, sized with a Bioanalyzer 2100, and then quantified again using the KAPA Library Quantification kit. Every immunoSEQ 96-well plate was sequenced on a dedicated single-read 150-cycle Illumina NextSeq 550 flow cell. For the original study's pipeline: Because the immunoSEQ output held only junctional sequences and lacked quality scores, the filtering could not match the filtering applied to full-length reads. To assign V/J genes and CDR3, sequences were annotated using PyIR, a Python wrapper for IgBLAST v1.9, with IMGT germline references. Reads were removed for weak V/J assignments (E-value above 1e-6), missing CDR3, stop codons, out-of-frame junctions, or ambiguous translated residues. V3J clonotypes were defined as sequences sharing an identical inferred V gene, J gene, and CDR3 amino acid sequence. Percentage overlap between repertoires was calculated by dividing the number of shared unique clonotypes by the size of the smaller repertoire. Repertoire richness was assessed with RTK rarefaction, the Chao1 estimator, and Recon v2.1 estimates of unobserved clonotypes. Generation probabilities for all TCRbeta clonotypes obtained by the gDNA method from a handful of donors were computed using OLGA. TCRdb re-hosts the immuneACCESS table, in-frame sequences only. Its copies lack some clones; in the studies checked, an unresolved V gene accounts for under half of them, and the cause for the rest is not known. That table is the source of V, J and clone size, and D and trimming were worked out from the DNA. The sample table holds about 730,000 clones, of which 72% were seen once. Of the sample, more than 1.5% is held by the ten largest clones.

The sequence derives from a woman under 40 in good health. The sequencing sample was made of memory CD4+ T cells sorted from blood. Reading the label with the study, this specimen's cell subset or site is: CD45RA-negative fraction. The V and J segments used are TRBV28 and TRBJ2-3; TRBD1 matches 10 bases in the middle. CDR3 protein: CASSFPTGGSTDTQYF. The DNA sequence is TGTGCCAGCAGTTTCCCGACAGGGGGCAGCACAGATACGCAGTATTTT.